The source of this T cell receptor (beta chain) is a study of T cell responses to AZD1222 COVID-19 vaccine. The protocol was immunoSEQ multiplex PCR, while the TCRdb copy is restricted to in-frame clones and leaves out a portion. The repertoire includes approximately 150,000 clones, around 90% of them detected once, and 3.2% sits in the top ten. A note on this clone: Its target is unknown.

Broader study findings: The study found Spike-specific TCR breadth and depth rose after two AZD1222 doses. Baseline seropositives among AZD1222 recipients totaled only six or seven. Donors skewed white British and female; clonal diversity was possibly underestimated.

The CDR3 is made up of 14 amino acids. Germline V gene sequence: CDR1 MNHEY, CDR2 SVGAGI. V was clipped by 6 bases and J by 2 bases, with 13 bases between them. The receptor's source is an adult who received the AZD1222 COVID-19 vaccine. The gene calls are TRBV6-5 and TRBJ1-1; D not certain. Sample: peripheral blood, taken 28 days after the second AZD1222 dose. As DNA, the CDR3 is TGTGCCAGCAGAACAGATTTCAAAAACACTGAAGCTTTCTTT. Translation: CASRTDFKNTEAFF.